The sequence of this TCR beta chain was determined in a study of T-cell reconstitution after alpha-beta-depleted transplantation in children. The authors prepared the TCRbeta library with unique molecular identifiers. In TCRdb, the PCR reads were re-called with MiXCR into one record per CDR3 protein. The data contain approximately 980,000 distinct CDR3 sequences, roughly 31% of them seen just once; the ten biggest clones take up roughly 27%. This clonotype was detected a few times. Trimming pared 0 bases from V and 1 base from J, leaving 11 bases between. This CDR3 spans 16 amino acids. Germline V lookup: CDR1 SGHRS, CDR2 YFSETQ.

Specimen: PBMCs, mostly from graft donor cells, collected 360 days after TCRalphabeta/CD19-depleted stem cell transplant. The chain recombines TRBV5-1 with TRBJ2-4; D possibly corresponds to TRBD1 (5 bases). This TCR was sampled from a boy in the first two years of life who had a stem cell transplant for SCID, so the T cells may come from the graft donor. The chain's CDR3 is CASSLDPGPAKNIQYF. The DNA for the CDR3 is TGCGCCAGCAGCTTGGATCCAGGGCCCGCCAAAAACATTCAGTACTTC.